This paragraph covers one T cell receptor (beta chain) sequence. The antigen remains unidentified. TCRdb re-called the 5' RACE reads and shows each CDR3 protein once, DNA omitted. The sample data list hundreds of thousands of distinct CDR3 sequences. The CDR3 has 15 residues. Germline V gene sequence: CDR1 MNHNS, CDR2 SASEGT. The record originates from a study of monozygotic twins with inflammatory bowel disease. Study-wide results and limits: Versus healthy twins, IBD patients showed fewer clonotypes shared with others, especially with disease activity.

The chain combines TRBV6-1 with TRBJ2-3. Source material: blood. The TCR originated in a human donor with ulcerative colitis or Crohn's disease, or a healthy co-twin of an affected twin (not recorded which). CDR3 amino acids: CASRRRSDSTDTQYF.